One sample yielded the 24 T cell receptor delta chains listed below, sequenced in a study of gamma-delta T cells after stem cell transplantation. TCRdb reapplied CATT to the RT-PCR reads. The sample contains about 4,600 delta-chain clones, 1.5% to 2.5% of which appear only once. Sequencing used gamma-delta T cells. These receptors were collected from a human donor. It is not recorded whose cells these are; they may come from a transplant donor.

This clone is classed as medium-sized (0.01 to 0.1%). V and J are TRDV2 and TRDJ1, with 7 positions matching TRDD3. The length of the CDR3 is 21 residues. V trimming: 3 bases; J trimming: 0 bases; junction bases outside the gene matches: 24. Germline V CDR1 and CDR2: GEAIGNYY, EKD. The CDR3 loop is CACDSIHRFTNWGKDTDKLIF. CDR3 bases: TGTGCCTGTGACTCCATACACCGCTTTACTAACTGGGGCAAGGACACCGATAAACTCATCTTT.

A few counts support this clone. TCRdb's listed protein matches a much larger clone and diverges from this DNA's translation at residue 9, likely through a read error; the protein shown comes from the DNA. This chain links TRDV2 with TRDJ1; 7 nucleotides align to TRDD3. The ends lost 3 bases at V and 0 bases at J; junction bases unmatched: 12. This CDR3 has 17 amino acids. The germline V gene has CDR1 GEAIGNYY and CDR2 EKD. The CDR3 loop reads CACDSLLGTQYTDKLIF. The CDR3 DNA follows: TGTGCCTGTGACTCGTTACTGGGGACCCAGTACACCGATAAACTCATCTTT.

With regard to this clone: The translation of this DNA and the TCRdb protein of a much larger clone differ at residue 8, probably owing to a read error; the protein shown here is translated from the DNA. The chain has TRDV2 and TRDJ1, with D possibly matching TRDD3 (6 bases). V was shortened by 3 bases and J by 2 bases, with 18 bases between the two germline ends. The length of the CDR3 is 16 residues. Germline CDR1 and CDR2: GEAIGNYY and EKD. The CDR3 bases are TGTGCCTGTGACGGGCTACTGGAGGATACAACCGATAAACTCATCTTT. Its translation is CACDGLLEDTTDKLIF.

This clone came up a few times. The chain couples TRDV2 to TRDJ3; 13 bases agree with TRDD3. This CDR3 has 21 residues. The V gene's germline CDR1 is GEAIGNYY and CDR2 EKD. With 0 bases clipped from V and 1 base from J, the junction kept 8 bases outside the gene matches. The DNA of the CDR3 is TGTGCCTGTGACACCGTACTGGGGGATACGCCTGAGTCCTGGGACACCCGACAGATGTTTTTC. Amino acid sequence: CACDTVLGDTPESWDTRQMFF.

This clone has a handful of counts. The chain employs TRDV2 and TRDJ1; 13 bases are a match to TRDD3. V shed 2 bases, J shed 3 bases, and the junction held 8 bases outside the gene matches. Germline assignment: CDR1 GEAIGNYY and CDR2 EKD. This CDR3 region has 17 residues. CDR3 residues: CACDSVLGDTYADKLIF. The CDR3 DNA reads TGTGCCTGTGACAGTGTACTGGGGGATACGTACGCCGATAAACTCATCTTT.

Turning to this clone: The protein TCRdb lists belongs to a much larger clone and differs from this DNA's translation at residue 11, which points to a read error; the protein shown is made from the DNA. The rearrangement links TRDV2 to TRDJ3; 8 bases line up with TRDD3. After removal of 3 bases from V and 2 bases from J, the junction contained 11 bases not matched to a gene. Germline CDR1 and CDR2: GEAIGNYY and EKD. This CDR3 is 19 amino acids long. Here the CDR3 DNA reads TGTGCCTGTGACGCTACTGGGGGGCTAAGCCCCTGGGACACCCGACAGATGTTTTTC. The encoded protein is CACDATGGLSPWDTRQMFF.

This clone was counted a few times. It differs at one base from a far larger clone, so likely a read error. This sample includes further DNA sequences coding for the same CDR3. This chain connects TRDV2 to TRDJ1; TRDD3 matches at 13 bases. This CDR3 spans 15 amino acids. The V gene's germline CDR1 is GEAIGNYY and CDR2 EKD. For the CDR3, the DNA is TGTGCCTGCGACATTTTACTGGGGGATACGGAGAAACTCATCTTT. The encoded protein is CACDILLGDTEKLIF.

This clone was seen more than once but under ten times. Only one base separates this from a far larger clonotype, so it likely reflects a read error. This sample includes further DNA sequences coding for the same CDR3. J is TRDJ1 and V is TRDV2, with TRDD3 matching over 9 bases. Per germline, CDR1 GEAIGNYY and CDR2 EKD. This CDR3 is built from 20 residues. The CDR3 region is CACDINTGGPWGIYTDKLIF. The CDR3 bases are TGTGCCTGCGACATCAATACTGGGGGACCCTGGGGCATATACACCGATAAACTCATCTTT.

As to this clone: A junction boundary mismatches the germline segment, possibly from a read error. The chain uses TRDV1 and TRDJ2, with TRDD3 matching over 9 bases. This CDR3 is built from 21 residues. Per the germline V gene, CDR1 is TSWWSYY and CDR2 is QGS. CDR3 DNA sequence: TGTGCTCCTGGGGAACCATTCAATATCTGGGGGATGAGAGCTTTGACAGCACAACTCTTCTTT. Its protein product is CAPGEPFNIWGMRALTAQLFF.

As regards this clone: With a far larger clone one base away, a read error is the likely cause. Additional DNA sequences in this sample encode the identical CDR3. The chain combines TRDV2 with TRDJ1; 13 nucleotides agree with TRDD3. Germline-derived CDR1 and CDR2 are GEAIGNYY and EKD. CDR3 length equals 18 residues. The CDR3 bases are TGTGCCTGTGACGCCGTACTGGGGGATACGCGGGACACTGATAAACTCATCTTT. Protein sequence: CACDAVLGDTRDTDKLIF.

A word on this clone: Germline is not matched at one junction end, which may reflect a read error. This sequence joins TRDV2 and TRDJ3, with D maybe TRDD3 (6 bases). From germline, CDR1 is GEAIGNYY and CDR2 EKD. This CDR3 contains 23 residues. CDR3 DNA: TGTGCCTGTGGCACCGATTTGGACCGATACGCGCCTCGGGGCTCCTGGGACACCCGACAGATGTTTTTC. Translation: CACGTDLDRYAPRGSWDTRQMFF.

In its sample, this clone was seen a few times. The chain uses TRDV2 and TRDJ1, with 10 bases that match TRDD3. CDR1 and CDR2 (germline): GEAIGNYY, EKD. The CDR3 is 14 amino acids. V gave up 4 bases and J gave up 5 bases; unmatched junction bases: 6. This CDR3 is CACEPLGDHDKLIF. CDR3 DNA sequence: TGTGCCTGTGAACCACTGGGGGATCATGATAAACTCATCTTT.

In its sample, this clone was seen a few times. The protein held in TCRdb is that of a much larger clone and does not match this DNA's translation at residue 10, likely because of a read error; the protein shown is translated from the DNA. This CDR3 reads CACDEVYSGQLTDKLIF. CDR3 nucleotides: TGTGCCTGTGACGAAGTATATTCTGGGCAATTAACCGATAAACTCATCTTT. The chain is built from TRDV2 and TRDJ1; a possible D gene is TRDD3 (5 bases). Trimming stripped 3 bases from V and 2 bases from J, with 21 bases between. CDR3 size: 17 residues. CDR1 is GEAIGNYY and CDR2 is EKD in the germline V gene.

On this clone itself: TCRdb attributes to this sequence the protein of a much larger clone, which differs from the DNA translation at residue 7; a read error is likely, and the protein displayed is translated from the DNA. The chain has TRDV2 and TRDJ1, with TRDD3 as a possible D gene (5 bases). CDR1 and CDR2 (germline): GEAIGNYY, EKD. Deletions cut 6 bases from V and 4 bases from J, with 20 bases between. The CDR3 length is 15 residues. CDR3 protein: CACLLLEDKGDKLIF. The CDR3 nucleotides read TGTGCCTGTCTTCTACTGGAGGATAAGGGCGATAAACTCATCTTT.

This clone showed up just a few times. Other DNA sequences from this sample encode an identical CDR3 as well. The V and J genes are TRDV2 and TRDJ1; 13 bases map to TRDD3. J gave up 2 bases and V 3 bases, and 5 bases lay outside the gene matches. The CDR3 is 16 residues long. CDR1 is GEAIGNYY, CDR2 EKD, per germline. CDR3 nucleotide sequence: TGTGCCTGTGACCTACTGGGGGATACGCAAACCGATAAACTCATCTTT. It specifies CACDLLGDTQTDKLIF.

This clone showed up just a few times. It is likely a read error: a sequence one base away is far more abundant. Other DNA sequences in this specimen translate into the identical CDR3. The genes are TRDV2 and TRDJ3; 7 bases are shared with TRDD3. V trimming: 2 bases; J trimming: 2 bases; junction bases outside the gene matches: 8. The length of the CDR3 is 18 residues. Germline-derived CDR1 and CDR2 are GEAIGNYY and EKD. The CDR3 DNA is TGTGCCTGTGACATACTAGGGGATAGTACCTGGGACACCCGACAGATGTTTTTC. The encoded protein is CACDILGDSTWDTRQMFF.

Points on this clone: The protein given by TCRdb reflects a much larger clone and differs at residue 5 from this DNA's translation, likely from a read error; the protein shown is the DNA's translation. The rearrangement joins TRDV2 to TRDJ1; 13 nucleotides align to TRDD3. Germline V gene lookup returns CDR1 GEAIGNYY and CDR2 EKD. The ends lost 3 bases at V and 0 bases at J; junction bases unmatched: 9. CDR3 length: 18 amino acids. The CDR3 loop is CACDLLGDTEGHTDKLIF. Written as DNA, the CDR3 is TGTGCCTGTGACTTACTGGGGGATACGGAGGGGCACACCGATAAACTCATCTTT.

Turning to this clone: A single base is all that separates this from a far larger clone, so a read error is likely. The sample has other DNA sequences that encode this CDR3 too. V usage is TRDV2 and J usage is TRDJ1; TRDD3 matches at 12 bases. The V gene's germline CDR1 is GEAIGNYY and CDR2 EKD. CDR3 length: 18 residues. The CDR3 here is CACDTLNLGDTQTDKLIF. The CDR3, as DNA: TGTGCCTGTGACACCTTAAACCTGGGGGATACGCAAACCGATAAACTCATTTTT.

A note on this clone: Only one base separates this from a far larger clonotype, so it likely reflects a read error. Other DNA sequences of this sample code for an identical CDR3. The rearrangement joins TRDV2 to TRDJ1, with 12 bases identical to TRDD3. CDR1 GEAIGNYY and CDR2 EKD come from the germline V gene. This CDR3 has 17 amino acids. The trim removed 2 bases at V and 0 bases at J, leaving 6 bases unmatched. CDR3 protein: CACDKLGDTPHTDKLIF. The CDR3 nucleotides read TGTGCCTGTGACAAACTGGGGGATACACCACACACCGATAAACTCATCTTT.

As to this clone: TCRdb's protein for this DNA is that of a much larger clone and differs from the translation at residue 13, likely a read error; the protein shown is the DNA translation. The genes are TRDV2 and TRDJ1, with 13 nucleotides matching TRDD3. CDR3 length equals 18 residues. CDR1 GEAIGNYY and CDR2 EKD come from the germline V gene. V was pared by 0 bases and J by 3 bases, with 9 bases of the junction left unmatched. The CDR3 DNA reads TGTGCCTGTGACACCGTTTCGACTGGGGGATACGACGCCGATAAACTCATCTTT. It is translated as CACDTVSTGGYDADKLIF.

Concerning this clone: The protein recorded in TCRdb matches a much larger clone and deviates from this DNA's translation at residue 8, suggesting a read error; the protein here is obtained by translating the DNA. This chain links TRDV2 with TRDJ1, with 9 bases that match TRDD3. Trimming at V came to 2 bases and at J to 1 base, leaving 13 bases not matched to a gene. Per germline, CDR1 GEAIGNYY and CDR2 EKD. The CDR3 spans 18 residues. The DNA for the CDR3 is TGTGCCTGTGACAGGATTTCAGCTGGGGGATTTCGCACCGATAAACTCATCTTT. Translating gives CACDRISAGGFRTDKLIF.

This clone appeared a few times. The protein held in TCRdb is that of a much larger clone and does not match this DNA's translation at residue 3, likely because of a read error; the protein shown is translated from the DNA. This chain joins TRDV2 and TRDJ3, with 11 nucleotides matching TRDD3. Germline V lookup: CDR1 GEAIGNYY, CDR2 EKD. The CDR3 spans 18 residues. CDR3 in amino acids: CAYDILGDSTWDTRQMFF. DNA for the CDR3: TGTGCCTATGACATACTGGGGGATAGTACCTGGGACACCCGACAGATGTTTTTC.

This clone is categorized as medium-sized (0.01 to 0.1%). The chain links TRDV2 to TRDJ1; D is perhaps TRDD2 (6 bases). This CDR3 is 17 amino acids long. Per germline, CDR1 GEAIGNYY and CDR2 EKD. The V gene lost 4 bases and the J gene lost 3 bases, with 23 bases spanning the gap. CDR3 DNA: TGTGCCTGTGATAGGCTTCCTCCATCGCTGGGACCCGATAAACTCATCTTT. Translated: CACDRLPPSLGPDKLIF.

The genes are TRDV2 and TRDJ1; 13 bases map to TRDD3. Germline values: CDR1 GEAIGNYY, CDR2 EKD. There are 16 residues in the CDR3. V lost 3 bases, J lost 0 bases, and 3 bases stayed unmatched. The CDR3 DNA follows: TGTGCCTGTGACTTACTGGGGGATACGCACACCGATAAACTCATCTTT. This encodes CACDLLGDTHTDKLIF.